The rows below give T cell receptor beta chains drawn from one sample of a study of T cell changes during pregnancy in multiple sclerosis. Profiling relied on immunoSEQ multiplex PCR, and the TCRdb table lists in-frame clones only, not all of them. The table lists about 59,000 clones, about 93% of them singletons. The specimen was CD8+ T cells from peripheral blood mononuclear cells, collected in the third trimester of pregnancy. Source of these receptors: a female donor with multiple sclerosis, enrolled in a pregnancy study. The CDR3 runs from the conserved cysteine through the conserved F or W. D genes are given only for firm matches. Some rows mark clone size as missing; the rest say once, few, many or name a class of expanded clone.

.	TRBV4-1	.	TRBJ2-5	TGCGCCAGCAGCCAAGTCAGTTCTCAAGAGACCCAGTACTTC	CASSQVSSQETQYF
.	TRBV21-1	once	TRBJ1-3	.	CASSKALFGSGNTIYF
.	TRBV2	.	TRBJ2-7	TGTGCCAGCAGTTCGCGGGACGGCTCCTACGAGCAGTACTTC	CASSSRDGSYEQYF
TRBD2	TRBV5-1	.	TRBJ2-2	TGCGCCAGCAGTACCAGGACTAGCATTACCGGGGAGCTGTTTTTT	CASSTRTSITGELFF
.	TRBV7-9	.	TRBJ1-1	TGTGCCAGCAGTTCACCAGGCCAGGCCCGAGCTTTCTTT	CASSSPGQARAFF
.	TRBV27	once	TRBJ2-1	TGTGCCAGCAGTTCCCCTATCAACTCCTACAATGAGCAGTTCTTC	CASSSPINSYNEQFF
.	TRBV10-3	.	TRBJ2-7	TGTGCCATCGGGAGGTCCTACGAGCAGTACTTC	CAIGRSYEQYF
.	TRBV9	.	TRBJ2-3	TGTGCCAGCAGCCTCGGGGTAGATACGCAGTATTTT	CASSLGVDTQYF
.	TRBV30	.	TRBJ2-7	TGTGCCTGGAGTGTAGGGCAGGGAGGTCTCGAGCAGTACTTC	CAWSVGQGGLEQYF
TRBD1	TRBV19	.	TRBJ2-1	TGTGCCAGTAGTTGGGGACAGGGGTACAATGAGCAGTTCTTC	CASSWGQGYNEQFF
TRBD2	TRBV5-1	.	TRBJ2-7	TGCGCCAGCAGCTTGGGCACAGCGGGAGCTCCCTACGAGCAGTACTTC	CASSLGTAGAPYEQYF
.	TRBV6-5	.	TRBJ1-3	TGTGCCAGCAGCTATTTCTCTGGAAACACCATATATTTT	CASSYFSGNTIYF
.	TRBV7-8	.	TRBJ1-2	TGTGCCAGCAGCCATCGACAGCCCGCCCGCTATGGCTACACCTTC	CASSHRQPARYGYTF
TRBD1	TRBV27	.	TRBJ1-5	TGTGCCAGCGGAGTTGACAGGGGCAATCAGCCCCAGCATTTT	CASGVDRGNQPQHF
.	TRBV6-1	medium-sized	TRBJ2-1	TGTGCCAGCAGTGAAGTGCCCGAGGGATACAATGAGCAGTTCTTC	CASSEVPEGYNEQFF
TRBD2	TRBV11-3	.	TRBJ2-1	TGTGCCAGCAGCTTAGTGGCGGGAGACTACAATGAGCAGTTCTTC	CASSLVAGDYNEQFF
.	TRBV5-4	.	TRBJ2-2	TGTGCCAGCAGCGTGCCGACTAGTATGGGCACCGGGGAGCTGTTTTTT	CASSVPTSMGTGELFF
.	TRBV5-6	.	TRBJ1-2	TGTGCCAGCAGCCTAAGCGGAGGGCTACTAGACTATGGCTACACCTTC	CASSLSGGLLDYGYTF
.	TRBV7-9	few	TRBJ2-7	TGTGCCAGCAGCTTGGGCAGTACGCGGGGATTGGACGAGCAGTACTTC	CASSLGSTRGLDEQYF
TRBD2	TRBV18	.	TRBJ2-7	TGTGCCAGCTCACCGATCCTAGCGGGGCGCTTCCGGGAGCAGTACTTC	CASSPILAGRFREQYF
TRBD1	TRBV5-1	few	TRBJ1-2	TGCGCCAGCAGCTTGGACCCGGGACAGGGGCATGGCTACACCTTC	CASSLDPGQGHGYTF
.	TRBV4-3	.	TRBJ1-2	TGCGCCAGCGAGAGACAGGCTCGAGGGGCCAACTATGGCTACACCTTC	CASERQARGANYGYTF
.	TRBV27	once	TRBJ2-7	TGTGCCAGCAGTATCGGGGGAAGATCCTACGAGCAGTACTTC	CASSIGGRSYEQYF
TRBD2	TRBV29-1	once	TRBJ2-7	TGCAGCGCCAGGACTAGCGGGACCTACGAGCAGTACTTC	CSARTSGTYEQYF
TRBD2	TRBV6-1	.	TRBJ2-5	TGTGCCAGCGGGGGACTAGCGGAGCAAGAGACCCAGTACTTC	CASGGLAEQETQYF
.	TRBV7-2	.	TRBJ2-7	TGTGCCAGCAGCTCCGGGACTGGACCCTACGAGCAGTACTTC	CASSSGTGPYEQYF
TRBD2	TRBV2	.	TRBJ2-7	TGTGCCAGCAGTGGGACTAGCCGTAAGAGCTCCTACGAGCAGTACTTC	CASSGTSRKSSYEQYF
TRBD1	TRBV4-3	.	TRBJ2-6	TGCGCCAGCAGCCCCCGGGACAGGGGATACTCTGGGGCCAACGTCCTGACTTTC	CASSPRDRGYSGANVLTF
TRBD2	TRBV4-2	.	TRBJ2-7	TGTGCCAGCAGCCCACGACTAGCGGGGTTTTCCTACGAGCAGTACTTC	CASSPRLAGFSYEQYF
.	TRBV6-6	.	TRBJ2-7	TGTGCCAGCCTGGACAGTCACTACGAGCAGTACTTC	CASLDSHYEQYF
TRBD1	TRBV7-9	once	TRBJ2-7	TGTGCCAGCAGCTTAATCGGGGACAGCTACGAGCAGTACTTC	CASSLIGDSYEQYF
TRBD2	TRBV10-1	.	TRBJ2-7	TGCGCCAGCAGTGAGTCTAAGCGGGGACTACGGAGGGAGCAGTACTTC	CASSESKRGLRREQYF
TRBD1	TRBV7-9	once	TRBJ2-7	TGTGCCAGCAGCTCGGACAGGGAGAGCTACGAGCAGTACTTC	CASSSDRESYEQYF
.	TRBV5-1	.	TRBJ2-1	TGCGCCAGCAGCTGGACGGGAGACGGCCCAGGTCTTATCGATGAGCAGTTCTTC	CASSWTGDGPGLIDEQFF
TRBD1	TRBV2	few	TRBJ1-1	TGTGCCTTCGACAGGGATGGCACTGAAGCTTTCTTT	CAFDRDGTEAFF
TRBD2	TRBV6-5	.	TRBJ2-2	TGTGCCAGCAGACTAGGACTAGCGGGTACCGGGGAGCTGTTTTTT	CASRLGLAGTGELFF
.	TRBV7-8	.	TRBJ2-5	TGTGCCAGCACCCATAGGGGAGAGACCCAGTACTTC	CASTHRGETQYF